Included here is one TCR beta chain sequence, with context. The clone's antigen remains unknown. Qualities for individual bases were not recorded, and no much larger clone is one base off. TCRbeta CDR3 regions were amplified from genomic DNA using the immunoSEQ Assay, a bias-controlled multiplex PCR. Processing in the source paper ran as follows. The number of nucleated cells in each sample was estimated by amplification of reference gene primers within the assay. To quantify the absolute abundance of each unique TCRbeta CDR3 rearrangement, sequence reads were collapsed and filtered. For each sample, productive Simpson clonality was calculated by taking the square root of Simpson's diversity index across productive rearrangements. In TCRdb, the immuneACCESS table is reduced to in-frame sequences with V and J assigned. These tables do not hold every clone; where another copy was compared, an unresolved V gene accounts for under half, and the others remain unexplained. The D gene and trimming were derived from the DNA, and the V and J assignments and clone size from that table. The sample table records about 220,000 clones; roughly 82% of these occur just once. Together, the top ten hold approximately 4.5% of the sample.

The data were taken from a study of blood T cell repertoires in COVID-19 (dated by TCRdb to the early 2020s). Regarding the research as a whole: The collaborator samples originated in the United States, Italy and Spain and spanned the acute and convalescent phases of COVID-19. Where HLA class I and class II types were available, the types were taken from metadata supplied by the sample provider, not from assay-based typing. The samples were drawn from the first 160 participants of the ongoing ImmuneRACE study and from about 1,200 subjects provided by 6 global collaborators. The repertoires were released in a freely available public database intended as a resource for research on the immune response to SARS-CoV-2. The dataset comprised deeply sampled blood TCRbeta repertoires from subjects exposed to, actively infected with, or recovered from COVID-19. The sample metadata nearly always contained a de-identified subject ID, COVID-19 status, age in years and sex. The material from the prospective study consisted of cDNA or gDNA derived from T cells, B-cell-depleted T cells, or PBMCs. What the study reported, not specific to this receptor: How much clinical and demographic metadata was included differed by source and by participant, and the metadata was provided uncurated.

Collaborating institutions collected whole blood in K2EDTA tubes following their own protocols. Collaborator samples were shipped for TCRbeta analysis as frozen whole blood, isolated PBMCs, or DNA extracted from either sample type. The CDR3 holds 18 amino acids from the cysteine to the phenylalanine. Only CDR3 DNA is held: 54 bases, read in frame from base 1. The sequence derives from a woman between 70 and 85 years old with acute or convalescent COVID-19. This receptor chain uses TRBV21-1 and TRBJ2-7; the table's D call TRBD1 went unverified against the DNA. TRBV21-1 is an annotated pseudogene. Sequencing was done on a sample of peripheral blood. The bases are TGTGCCAGCAGCAAAAGGGTTGGTTTAGACAGGGTTAAGTACGAGCAGTACTTC. It codes for CASSKRVGLDRVKYEQYF.